This T cell receptor beta chain was observed in a study of T-cell reconstitution after alpha-beta-depleted transplantation in children. Germline lookup yields CDR1 SGHVS and CDR2 FNYEAQ. The V gene end was trimmed by 1 base and the J gene end by 4 bases; junction bases not matched to a gene: 6. This CDR3 comprises 17 residues. Library preparation (for TCRbeta) was performed with unique molecular identifiers. TCRdb itself ran the PCR reads through MiXCR, one entry per CDR3 protein. The data hold roughly 200,000 distinct CDR3 sequences, with more than 6.5% observed a single time. This clonotype was seen repeatedly, ten times or more.

The sequenced sample was PBMCs from the stem cell graft donor, obtained from the stem cell graft. This receptor was taken from a human donor who donated a stem cell graft to a child with Wiskott-Aldrich syndrome. The rearrangement links TRBV7-6 to TRBJ2-1; TRBD2 agrees at 11 bases. Here the CDR3 reads CASSLGTLAGGYNEQFF. The CDR3 DNA reads as TGTGCCAGCAGCTTAGGAACCTTAGCGGGAGGGTACAATGAGCAGTTCTTC.